The T cell receptor (beta chain) under discussion was sequenced for a study of blood T cells in healthy people across ages. The individuals who served as donors were healthy Caucasians living in Russia, aged about 6 to 95. Study findings and constraints: While age rose, TCR beta diversity per million T cells dropped in a roughly linear way.

The CDR3 loop spans 12 amino acids. Germline loops: CDR1 ENHRY, CDR2 SYGVKD. V was cut by 6 bases and J by 4 bases, with 10 bases left in between. This clonotype showed up just a few times. Its antigen is not known. A J-beta primer mix and a sample-barcoded 5' primer were used in a second PCR of about 7 to 12 cycles. Any given sample supplied a minimum of 3 million CDR3-containing paired-end reads. A single record per CDR3 protein comes from TCRdb applying MiXCR to the 5' RACE reads. Of 1,800,000 or so distinct CDR3 sequences in the sample, roughly 43% were seen once. The V call is TRBV10-3, the J call TRBJ2-7; possible D gene TRBD1, 6 bases. Sequencing was done on a sample of blood. This sequence originates from a human donor in good health. Here the CDR3 DNA reads TGTGCCATCAGCCCAGGGGATTACGAGCAGTACTTC. Translating it yields CAISPGDYEQYF.